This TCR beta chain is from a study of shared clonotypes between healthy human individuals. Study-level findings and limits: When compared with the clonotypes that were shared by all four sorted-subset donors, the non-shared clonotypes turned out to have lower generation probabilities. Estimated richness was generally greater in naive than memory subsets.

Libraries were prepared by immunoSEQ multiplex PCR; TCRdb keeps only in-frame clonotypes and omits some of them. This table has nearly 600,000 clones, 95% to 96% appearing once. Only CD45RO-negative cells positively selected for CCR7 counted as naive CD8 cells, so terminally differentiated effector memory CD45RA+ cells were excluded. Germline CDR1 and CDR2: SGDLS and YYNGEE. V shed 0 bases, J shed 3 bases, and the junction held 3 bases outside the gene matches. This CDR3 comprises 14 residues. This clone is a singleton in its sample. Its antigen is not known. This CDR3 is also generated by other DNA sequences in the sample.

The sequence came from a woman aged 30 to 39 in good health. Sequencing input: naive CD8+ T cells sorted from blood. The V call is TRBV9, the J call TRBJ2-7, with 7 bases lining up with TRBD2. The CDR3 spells CASSVGGGRYEQYF. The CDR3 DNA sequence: TGTGCCAGCAGCGTAGGCGGGGGTCGCTACGAGCAGTACTTC.